This TCR beta chain was recovered during a study of T cells expressing NK-cell markers. Study-level information: Seven of the eight sequenced donors were HCMV-seropositive; one was seronegative.

UMIs accompanied the 5'RACE template switching by which TCR beta cDNA was made. TCRdb reworked the 5' RACE reads into one entry per CDR3 protein, no DNA. The table lists roughly 350,000 distinct CDR3 sequences. The receptor was derived from a man aged 18 to 70 in good health. The sample was blood T cells: a sorted CD56 or NKG2C T cell subset, CD4+ or CD8+ T cells, or bulk PBMC T cells (not recorded which).

The CDR3 is CASSVPSSGGKNNEQFF. The J gene is TRBJ2-1, the V gene TRBV5-1; without DNA, the TCRdb call of TRBD2 cannot be checked. The germline gives CDR1 SGHRS, CDR2 YFSETQ. This CDR3 contains 17 residues.